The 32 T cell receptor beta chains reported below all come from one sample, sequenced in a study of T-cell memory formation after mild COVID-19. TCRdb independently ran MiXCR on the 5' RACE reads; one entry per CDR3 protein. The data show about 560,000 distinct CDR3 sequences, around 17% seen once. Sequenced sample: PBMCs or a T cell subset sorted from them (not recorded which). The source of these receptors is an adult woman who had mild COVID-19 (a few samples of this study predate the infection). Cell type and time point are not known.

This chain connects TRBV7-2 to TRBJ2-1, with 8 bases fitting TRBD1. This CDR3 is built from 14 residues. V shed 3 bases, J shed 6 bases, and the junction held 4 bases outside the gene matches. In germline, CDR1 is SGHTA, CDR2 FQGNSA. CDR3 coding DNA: TGTGCCAGCAGCTTGGACCAGGGGGCCAATGAGCAGTTCTTC. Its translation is CASSLDQGANEQFF.

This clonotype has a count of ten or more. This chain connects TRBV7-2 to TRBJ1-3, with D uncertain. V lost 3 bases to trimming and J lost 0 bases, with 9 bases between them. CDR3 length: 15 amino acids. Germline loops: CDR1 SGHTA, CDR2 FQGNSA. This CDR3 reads CASSFRGFSGNTIYF. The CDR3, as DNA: TGTGCCAGCAGCTTTAGAGGATTCTCTGGAAACACCATATATTTT. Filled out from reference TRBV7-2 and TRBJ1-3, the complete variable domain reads GAGVSQSPSNKVTEKGKDVELRCDPISGHTALYWYRQSLGQGLEFLIYFQGNSAPDKSGLPSDRFSAERTGGSVSTLTIQRTQQEDSAVYLCASSFRGFSGNTIYFGEGSWLTVV.

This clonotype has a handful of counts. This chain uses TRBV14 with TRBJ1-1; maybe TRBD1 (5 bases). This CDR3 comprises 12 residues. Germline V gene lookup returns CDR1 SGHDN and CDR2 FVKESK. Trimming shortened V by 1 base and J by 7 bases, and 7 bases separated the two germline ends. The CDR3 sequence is CASSQARGEAFF. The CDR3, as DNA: TGTGCCAGCAGCCAAGCTAGGGGTGAAGCTTTCTTT.

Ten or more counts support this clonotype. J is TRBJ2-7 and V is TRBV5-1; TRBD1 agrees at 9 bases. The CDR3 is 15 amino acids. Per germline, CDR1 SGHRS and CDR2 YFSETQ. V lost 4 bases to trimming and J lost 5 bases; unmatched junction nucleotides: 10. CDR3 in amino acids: CASSRAGTGTNEQYF. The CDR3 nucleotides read TGCGCCAGCAGCCGCGCCGGGACAGGGACCAACGAGCAGTACTTC.

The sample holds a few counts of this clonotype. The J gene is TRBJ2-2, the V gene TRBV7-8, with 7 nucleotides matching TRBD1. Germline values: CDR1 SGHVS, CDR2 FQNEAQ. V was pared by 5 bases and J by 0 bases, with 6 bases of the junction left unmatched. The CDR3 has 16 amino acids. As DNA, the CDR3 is TGTGCCAGCAGCGAACTCGGGACAGCGAACACCGGGGAGCTGTTTTTT. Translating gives CASSELGTANTGELFF.

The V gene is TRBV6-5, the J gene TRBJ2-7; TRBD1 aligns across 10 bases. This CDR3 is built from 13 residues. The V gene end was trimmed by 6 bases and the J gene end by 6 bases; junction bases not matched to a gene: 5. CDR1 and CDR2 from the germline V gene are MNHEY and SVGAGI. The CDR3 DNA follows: TGTGCCAGCAGCGCGGGACAGGGGCCCGAGCAGTACTTC. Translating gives CASSAGQGPEQYF.

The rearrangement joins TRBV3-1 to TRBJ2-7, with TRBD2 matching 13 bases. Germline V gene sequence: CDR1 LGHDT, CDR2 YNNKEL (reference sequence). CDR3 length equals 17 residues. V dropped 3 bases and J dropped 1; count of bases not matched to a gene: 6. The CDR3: CASSQRTSGRGSYEQYF. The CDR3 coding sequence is TGTGCCAGCAGCCAGCGGACTAGCGGGAGAGGGTCCTACGAGCAGTACTTC.

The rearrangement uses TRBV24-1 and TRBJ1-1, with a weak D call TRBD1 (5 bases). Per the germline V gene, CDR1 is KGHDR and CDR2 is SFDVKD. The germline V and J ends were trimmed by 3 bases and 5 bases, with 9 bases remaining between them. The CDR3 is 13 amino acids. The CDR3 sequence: CATSDPGETEAFF. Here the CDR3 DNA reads TGTGCCACCAGTGATCCGGGGGAAACTGAAGCTTTCTTT.

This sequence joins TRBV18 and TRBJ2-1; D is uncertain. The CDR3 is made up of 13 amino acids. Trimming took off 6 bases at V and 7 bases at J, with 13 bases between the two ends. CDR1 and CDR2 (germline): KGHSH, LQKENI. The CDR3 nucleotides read TGTGCCAGCTCGGACCGGGTGGCAAATGAGCAGTTCTTC. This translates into CASSDRVANEQFF. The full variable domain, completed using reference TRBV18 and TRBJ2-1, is NAGVMQNPRHLVRRRGQEARLRCSPMKGHSHVYWYRQLPEEGLKFMVYLQKENIIDESGMPKERFSAEFPKEGPSILRIQQVVRGDSAAYFCASSDRVANEQFFGPGTRLTVL.

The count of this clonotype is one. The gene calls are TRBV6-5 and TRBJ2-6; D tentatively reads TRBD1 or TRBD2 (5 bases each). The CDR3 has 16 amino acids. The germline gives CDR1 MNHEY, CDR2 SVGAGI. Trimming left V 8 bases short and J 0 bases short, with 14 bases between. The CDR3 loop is CASGELTASGANVLTF. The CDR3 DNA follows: TGTGCCAGCGGGGAGTTGACAGCCTCTGGGGCCAACGTCCTGACTTTC.

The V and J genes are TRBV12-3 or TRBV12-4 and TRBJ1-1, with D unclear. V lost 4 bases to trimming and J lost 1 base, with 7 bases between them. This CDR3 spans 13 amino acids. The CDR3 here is CASSSTPNTEAFF. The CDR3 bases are TGTGCCAGCAGTTCGACACCGAACACTGAAGCTTTCTTT.

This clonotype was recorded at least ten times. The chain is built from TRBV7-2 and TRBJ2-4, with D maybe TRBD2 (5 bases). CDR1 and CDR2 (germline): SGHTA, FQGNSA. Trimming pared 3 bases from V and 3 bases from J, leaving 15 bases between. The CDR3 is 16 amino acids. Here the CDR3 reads CASSFGPGGGKNIQYF. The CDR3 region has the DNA TGTGCCAGCAGCTTTGGACCCGGCGGAGGCAAAAACATTCAGTACTTC.

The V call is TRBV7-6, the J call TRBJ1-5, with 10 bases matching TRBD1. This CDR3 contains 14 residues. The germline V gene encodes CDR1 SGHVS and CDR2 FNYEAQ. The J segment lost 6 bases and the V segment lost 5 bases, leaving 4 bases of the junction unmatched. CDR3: CASSKTGGIQPQHF. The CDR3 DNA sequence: TGTGCCAGCAGCAAGACAGGGGGCATTCAGCCCCAGCATTTT.

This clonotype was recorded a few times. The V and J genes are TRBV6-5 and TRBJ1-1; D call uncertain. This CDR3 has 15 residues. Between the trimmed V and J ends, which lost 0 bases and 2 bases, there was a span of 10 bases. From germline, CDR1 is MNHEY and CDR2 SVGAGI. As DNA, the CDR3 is TGTGCCAGCAGTTACTCGTCAGCTTCAAACACTGAAGCTTTCTTT. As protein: CASSYSSASNTEAFF.

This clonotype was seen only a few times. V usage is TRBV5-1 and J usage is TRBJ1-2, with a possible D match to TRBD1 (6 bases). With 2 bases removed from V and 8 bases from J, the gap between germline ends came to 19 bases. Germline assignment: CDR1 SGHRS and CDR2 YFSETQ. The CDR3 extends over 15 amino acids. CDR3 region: CASSLSSGGAEGYTF. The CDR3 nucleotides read TGCGCCAGCAGCTTAAGTTCTGGGGGCGCGGAAGGCTACACCTTC.

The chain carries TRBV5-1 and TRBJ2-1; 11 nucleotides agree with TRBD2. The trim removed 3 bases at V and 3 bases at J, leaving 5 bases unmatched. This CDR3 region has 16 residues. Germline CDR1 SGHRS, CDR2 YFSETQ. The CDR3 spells CASSWGLAEIYNEQFF. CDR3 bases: TGCGCCAGCAGCTGGGGACTAGCGGAAATCTACAATGAGCAGTTCTTC. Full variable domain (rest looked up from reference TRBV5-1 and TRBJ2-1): KAGVTQTPRYLIKTRGQQVTLSCSPISGHRSVSWYQQTPGQGLQFLFEYFSETQRNKGNFPGRFSGRQFSNSRSEMNVSTLELGDSALYLCASSWGLAEIYNEQFFGPGTRLTVL.

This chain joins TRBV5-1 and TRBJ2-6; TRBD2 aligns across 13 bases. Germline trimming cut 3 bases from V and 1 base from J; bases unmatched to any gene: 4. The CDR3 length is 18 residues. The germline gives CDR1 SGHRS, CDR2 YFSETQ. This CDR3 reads CASSWWTSGGSGANVLTF. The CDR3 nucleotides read TGCGCCAGCAGCTGGTGGACTAGCGGGGGATCTGGGGCCAACGTCCTGACTTTC.

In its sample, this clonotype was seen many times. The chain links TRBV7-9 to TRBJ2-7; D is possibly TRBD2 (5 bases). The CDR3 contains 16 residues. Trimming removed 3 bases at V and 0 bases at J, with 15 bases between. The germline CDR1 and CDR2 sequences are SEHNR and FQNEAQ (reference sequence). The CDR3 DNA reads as TGTGCCAGCAGCTTCGGTCCCAGGACTCCCTCCTACGAGCAGTACTTC. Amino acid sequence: CASSFGPRTPSYEQYF.

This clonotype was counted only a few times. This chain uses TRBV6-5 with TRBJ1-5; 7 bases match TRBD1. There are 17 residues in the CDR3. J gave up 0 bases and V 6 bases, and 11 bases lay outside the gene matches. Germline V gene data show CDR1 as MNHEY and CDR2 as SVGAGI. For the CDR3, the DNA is TGTGCCAGCAGCCCTACAGGGGCCCTATATAGCAATCAGCCCCAGCATTTT. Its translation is CASSPTGALYSNQPQHF.

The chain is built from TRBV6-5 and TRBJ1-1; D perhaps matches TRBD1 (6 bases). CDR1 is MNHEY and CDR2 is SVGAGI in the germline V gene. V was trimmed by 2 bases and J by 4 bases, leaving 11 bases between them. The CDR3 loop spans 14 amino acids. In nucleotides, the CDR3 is TGTGCCAGCAGTTACCGCAGGGGTCCCACTGAAGCTTTCTTT. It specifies CASSYRRGPTEAFF.

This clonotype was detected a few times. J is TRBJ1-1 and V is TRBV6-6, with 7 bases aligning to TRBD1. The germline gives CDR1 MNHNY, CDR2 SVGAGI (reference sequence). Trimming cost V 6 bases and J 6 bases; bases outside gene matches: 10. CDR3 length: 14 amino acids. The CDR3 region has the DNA TGTGCCAGCAGCCAACAGGGGAGGGGAGCTGAAGCTTTCTTT. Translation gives CASSQQGRGAEAFF.

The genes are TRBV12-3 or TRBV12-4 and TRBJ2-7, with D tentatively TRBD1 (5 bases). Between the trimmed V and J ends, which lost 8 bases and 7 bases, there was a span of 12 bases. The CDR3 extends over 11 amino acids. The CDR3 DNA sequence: TGTGCCAGCGGGGTTTCAGGGGAGCAGTACTTC. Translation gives CASGVSGEQYF.

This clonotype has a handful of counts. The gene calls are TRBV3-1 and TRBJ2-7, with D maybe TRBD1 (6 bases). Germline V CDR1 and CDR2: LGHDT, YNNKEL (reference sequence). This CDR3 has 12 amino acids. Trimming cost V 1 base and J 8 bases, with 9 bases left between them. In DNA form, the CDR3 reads TGTGCCAGCAGCCAAGGACAGGCTCAGCAGTACTTC. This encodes CASSQGQAQQYF.

The CDR3 bases are TGCGCCAGCAGCTTGGTGGCAGGCGATAATTCACCCCTCCACTTT. Translating it yields CASSLVAGDNSPLHF. The J gene is TRBJ1-6, the V gene TRBV5-1; D remains ambiguous. This CDR3 contains 15 residues. Germline-derived CDR1 and CDR2 are SGHRS and YFSETQ. V lost 0 bases and J 5 bases, leaving 9 bases between the germline ends.

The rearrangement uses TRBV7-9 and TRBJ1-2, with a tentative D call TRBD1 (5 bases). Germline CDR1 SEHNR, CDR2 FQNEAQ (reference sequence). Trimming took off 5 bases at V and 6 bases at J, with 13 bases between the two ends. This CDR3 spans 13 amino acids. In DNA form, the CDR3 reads TGTGCCAGCAGCCCGGACTGGGGGGATGGCTACACCTTC. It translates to CASSPDWGDGYTF.

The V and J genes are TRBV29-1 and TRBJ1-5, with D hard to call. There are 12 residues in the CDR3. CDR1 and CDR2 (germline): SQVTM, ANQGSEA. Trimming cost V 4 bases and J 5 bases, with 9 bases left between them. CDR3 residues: CSVGQSDQPQHF. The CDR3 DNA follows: TGCAGCGTTGGACAATCCGATCAGCCCCAGCATTTT.

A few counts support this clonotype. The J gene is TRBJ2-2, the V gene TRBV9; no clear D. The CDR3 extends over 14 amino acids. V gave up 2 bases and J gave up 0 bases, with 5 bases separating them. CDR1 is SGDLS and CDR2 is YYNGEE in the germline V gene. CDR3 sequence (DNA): TGTGCCAGCAGCGTCAGTTCGAACACCGGGGAGCTGTTTTTT. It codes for CASSVSSNTGELFF.

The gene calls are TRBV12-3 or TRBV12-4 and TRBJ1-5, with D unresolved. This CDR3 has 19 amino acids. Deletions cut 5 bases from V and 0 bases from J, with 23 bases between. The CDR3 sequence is CASSPPSKAGRYSNQPQHF. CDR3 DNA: TGTGCCAGCAGTCCCCCCTCGAAGGCAGGACGATATAGCAATCAGCCCCAGCATTTT.

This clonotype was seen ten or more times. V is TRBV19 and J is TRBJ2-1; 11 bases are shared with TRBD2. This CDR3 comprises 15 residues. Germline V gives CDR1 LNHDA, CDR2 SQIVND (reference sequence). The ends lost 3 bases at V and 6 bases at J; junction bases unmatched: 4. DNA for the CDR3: TGTGCCAGTAGTATTCTAGCGGGAGGACCCAATGAGCAGTTCTTC. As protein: CASSILAGGPNEQFF.

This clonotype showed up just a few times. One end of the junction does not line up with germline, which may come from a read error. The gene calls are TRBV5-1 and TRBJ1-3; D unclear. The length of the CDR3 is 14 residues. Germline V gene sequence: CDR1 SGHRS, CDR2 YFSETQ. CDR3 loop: CASSLDGSGNTIYF. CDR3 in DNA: TGTGCCAGCAGCTTGGATGGCTCTGGAAACACCATATATTTT.

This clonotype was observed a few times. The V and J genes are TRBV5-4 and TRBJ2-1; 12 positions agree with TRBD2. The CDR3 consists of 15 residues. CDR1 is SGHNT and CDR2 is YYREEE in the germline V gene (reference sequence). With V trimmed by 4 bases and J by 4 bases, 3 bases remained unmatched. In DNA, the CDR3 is TGTGCCAGCAGCACCGGGACTAGCGGGTACAATGAGCAGTTCTTC. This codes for CASSTGTSGYNEQFF.

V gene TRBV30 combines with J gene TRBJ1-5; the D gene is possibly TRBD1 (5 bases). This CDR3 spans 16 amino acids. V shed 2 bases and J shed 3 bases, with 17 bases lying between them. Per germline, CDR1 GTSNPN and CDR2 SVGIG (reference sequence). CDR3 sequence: CAWSIRSGRVNQPQHF. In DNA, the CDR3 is TGTGCCTGGAGTATCCGGTCAGGGCGGGTCAATCAGCCCCAGCATTTT.